The T cell receptor (beta chain) under discussion was sequenced for a study of blood T cell repertoires in COVID-19. Study context: Material from acute and convalescent COVID-19 was sourced from the United States, Italy and Spain. Sample material is recorded as cDNA or gDNA derived from T cells, B-cell-depleted T cells, or PBMCs.

In the authors' workflow: Estimation of nucleated cell counts relied on the amplification of reference gene primers. Libraries were prepared by immunoSEQ multiplex PCR; TCRdb keeps only in-frame clonotypes and omits some of them. V and J calls and clone size are as listed in that table; D and trimming were resolved from the DNA. Here the sample spans approximately 200,000 clones, roughly 81% being singletons. Germline lookup yields CDR1 PRHDT and CDR2 FYEKMQ (reference sequence). V lost 5 bases to trimming and J lost 11 bases, with 24 bases between them. The CDR3 runs 15 residues. The sequenced sample was peripheral blood. The clonotype originates from a woman aged 80 or older with COVID-19, enrolled during active disease. V is TRBV13 and J is TRBJ1-1, with D perhaps TRBD1 (6 bases). The CDR3 loop reads CASSAGAGTQKRAFF. The CDR3 DNA is TGTGCCAGCAGCGCGGGCGCCGGGACACAAAAGAGGGCTTTCTTT.